Below are 15 T cell receptor beta chains sequenced from a single sample in a study of T cell responses to AZD1222 COVID-19 vaccine. Using immunoSEQ multiplex PCR, the repertoire was profiled, and TCRdb retains in-frame clones only, with some absent. The sample contains 65,000 to 100,000 clones, roughly 90% of which appear only once. Here the sequenced sample was peripheral blood, taken 28 days after the second AZD1222 dose. The receptors here all came from an adult who received the AZD1222 COVID-19 vaccine.

The J gene is TRBJ2-5, the V gene TRBV12-5; 7 positions match TRBD2. CDR1 and CDR2 from the germline V gene are LGHNT and FRNRAP. The CDR3 is made up of 17 amino acids. Germline trimming cut 0 bases from V and 1 base from J; bases unmatched to any gene: 8. CDR3 DNA: TGTGCTAGTGGTTTGGTACGTCTAGCGGATATCCAAGAGACCCAGTACTTC. This encodes CASGLVRLADIQETQYF.

This rearrangement joins TRBV27 to TRBJ2-7; TRBD2 matches 8 bases. Per the germline V gene, CDR1 is MNHEY and CDR2 is SMNVEV (reference sequence). After removal of 6 bases from V and 1 base from J, the junction contained 5 bases not matched to a gene. The CDR3 is 14 residues long. The CDR3 DNA reads TGTGCCAGCAGAGGAGGGACTAGTTCCTACGAGCAGTACTTC. Translation gives CASRGGTSSYEQYF.

This clone was seen a single time. The chain carries TRBV7-9 and TRBJ1-1; D is uncertain. The CDR3 runs 13 residues. Between the trimmed V and J ends, which lost 5 bases and 2 bases, there was a span of 9 bases. CDR1 and CDR2 (germline): SEHNR, FQNEAQ (reference sequence). CDR3 coding DNA: TGTGCCAGCAGCCCTCTCGGTAACACTGAAGCTTTCTTT. Its translation is CASSPLGNTEAFF.

The chain joins TRBV6-1 to TRBJ1-2; 7 bases are a match to TRBD1. Germline lookup yields CDR1 MNHNS and CDR2 SASEGT. The CDR3 consists of 17 residues. The trim removed 2 bases at V and 0 bases at J, leaving 9 bases unmatched. The CDR3 loop reads CASSEWTGLGANYGYTF. The CDR3 DNA reads TGTGCCAGCAGTGAATGGACAGGATTGGGAGCTAACTATGGCTACACCTTC.

The chain has TRBV18 and TRBJ1-5, with D possibly TRBD1 on 6 matching bases. This CDR3 spans 13 amino acids. Trimming left V 6 bases short and J 6 bases short, with 12 bases between. Germline lookup yields CDR1 KGHSH and CDR2 LQKENI. CDR3 protein: CASSPRGFQPQHF. The CDR3 DNA reads TGTGCCAGCTCCCCAAGGGGGTTTCAGCCCCAGCATTTT.

This clone was found once. This sequence joins TRBV9 and TRBJ1-5; D may be TRBD1 (6 bases). CDR1 SGDLS and CDR2 YYNGEE come from the germline V gene. V gave up 0 bases and J gave up 4 bases, with 8 bases separating them. The CDR3 runs 14 residues. The CDR3 here is CASSVGQENQPQHF. CDR3 DNA: TGTGCCAGCAGCGTAGGACAGGAAAATCAGCCCCAGCATTTT.

This rearrangement joins TRBV29-1 to TRBJ2-7; D ambiguous. V shed 0 bases and J shed 5 bases, with 5 bases lying between them. CDR1 is SQVTM and CDR2 is ANQGSEA in the germline V gene. The CDR3 covers 11 residues. CDR3 nucleotide sequence: TGCAGCGTTGAAGAGCGTGACGAGCAGTACTTC. It translates to CSVEERDEQYF.

The chain is built from TRBV10-3 and TRBJ2-1, with D perhaps TRBD1 or TRBD2 (5 bases each). The CDR3 extends over 14 amino acids. V dropped 7 bases and J dropped 0 bases, with 10 bases sitting between them. Germline V CDR1 and CDR2: ENHRY, SYGVKD. CDR3 DNA sequence: TGTGCCATCAAGGGACCCGCCTCCTACAATGAGCAGTTCTTC. As protein: CAIKGPASYNEQFF.

The chain joins TRBV12-1 to TRBJ2-4; TRBD2, as called in the table, went unchecked against the DNA. TRBV12-1 is classified as a pseudogene. This CDR3 has 14 residues. The CDR3: CASPVDFAKNIQYF. The DNA for the CDR3 is TGTGCCAGCCCCGTCGACTTTGCCAAAAACATTCAGTACTTC.

The V gene is TRBV20-1, the J gene TRBJ1-4; D possibly corresponds to TRBD1 (5 bases). The germline V and J ends were trimmed by 3 bases and 1 base, with 9 bases remaining between them. CDR1 DFQATT and CDR2 SNEGSKA come from the germline V gene (reference sequence). The CDR3 is 14 amino acids. The CDR3 region is CSASSGGTNEKLFF. In DNA form, the CDR3 reads TGCAGTGCTAGTTCGGGGGGAACTAATGAAAAACTGTTTTTT.

The chain carries TRBV7-3 and TRBJ2-5; D is perhaps TRBD2 (6 bases). The ends were cut back, 4 bases at V and 5 bases at J, with 14 bases in the middle. Germline V CDR1 and CDR2: SGHTA, FQGTGA. The CDR3 contains 14 residues. CDR3 sequence: CASSSSGVGETQYF. DNA of the CDR3: TGTGCCAGCAGCTCATCGGGGGTAGGGGAGACCCAGTACTTC.

The table lists this clone with a few counts. Other nucleotide sequences from this sample produce the same CDR3. This chain joins TRBV29-1 and TRBJ2-7; 9 positions match TRBD1. Germline loops: CDR1 SQVTM, CDR2 ANQGSEA. CDR3 length: 12 residues. Trimming at V came to 3 bases and at J to 3 bases, leaving 0 bases not matched to a gene. The CDR3 DNA reads as TGCAGCGTTGAGGGACAGGGCTACGAGCAGTACTTC. Protein sequence: CSVEGQGYEQYF.

The chain uses TRBV28 and TRBJ2-2, with 16 bases aligning to TRBD2. J was trimmed by 0 bases and V by 3 bases; bases with no gene match: 4. CDR3 length: 19 residues. CDR1 is MDHEN and CDR2 is SYDVKM in the germline V gene. This CDR3 is CASSFAGLAGGTNTGELFF. As DNA, the CDR3 is TGTGCCAGCAGTTTTGCGGGACTAGCGGGAGGGACGAACACCGGGGAGCTGTTTTTT.

The V call is TRBV15, the J call TRBJ2-6, with unresolved D. The length of the CDR3 is 12 residues. Trimming cost V 7 bases and J 4 bases, with 5 bases left between them. Germline assignment: CDR1 LNHNV and CDR2 YYDKDF (reference sequence). CDR3 amino acids: CATIAGANVLTF. The CDR3 coding sequence is TGTGCCACCATTGCAGGGGCCAACGTCCTGACTTTC.

This chain links TRBV24-1 with TRBJ2-1, with 8 bases identical to TRBD2. This CDR3 is built from 16 residues. V shed 3 bases and J 4 bases; nucleotides not matched to a gene: 7. CDR1 and CDR2 (germline): KGHDR, SFDVKD. CDR3 in amino acids: CATSDQSGGTYNEQFF. CDR3 nucleotide sequence: TGTGCCACCAGTGATCAGAGCGGGGGAACTTACAATGAGCAGTTCTTC.